Each of the 5 T cell receptor beta chains below was sequenced from the same sample in a study of shared clonotypes between healthy human individuals. Produced via immunoSEQ multiplex PCR; TCRdb's table is partial and in-frame only. The table shows roughly 680,000 clones, with roughly 72% occurring only once. What was sequenced was memory CD4+ T cells sorted from blood. Subset denoted: CD45RA-negative fraction. Receptors originate from a woman under 40 in good health.

This clone was detected once. J is TRBJ2-4 and V is TRBV5-1; 7 nucleotides align to TRBD1. The germline CDR1 and CDR2 sequences are SGHRS and YFSETQ. The CDR3 totals 15 residues. J gave up 6 bases and V 0 bases, and 6 bases lay outside the gene matches. The CDR3 sequence: CASSLADRDGNIQYF. The CDR3, as DNA: TGCGCCAGCAGCTTGGCCGACAGGGACGGAAACATTCAGTACTTC.

V gene TRBV5-1 combines with J gene TRBJ1-2; 7 bases align to TRBD1. The CDR3 spans 14 residues. Looked up from germline, CDR1 is SGHRS and CDR2 is YFSETQ. The V and J ends lost 2 bases and 4 bases, in that order; junction bases with no gene match: 5. CDR3 in DNA: TGCGCCAGCAGCTTTGGGCAGGGGGGCTATGGCTACACCTTC. Amino acids: CASSFGQGGYGYTF.

Only a few counts were recorded for this clone. The genes are TRBV6-1 and TRBJ2-3; 10 bases match TRBD2. V lost 7 bases to trimming and J lost 2 bases; unmatched junction nucleotides: 6. The germline V gene encodes CDR1 MNHNS and CDR2 SASEGT. The CDR3 sequence is 15 residues long. CDR3 nucleotide sequence: TGTGCCAGCAAATGGCTAGCGGGAGTCACAGATACGCAGTATTTT. Encoded protein: CASKWLAGVTDTQYF.

The gene calls are TRBV2 and TRBJ2-1, with D perhaps TRBD2 (6 bases). The CDR3 extends over 14 amino acids. V shed 8 bases and J shed 0 bases, with 11 bases lying between them. Germline V gene lookup returns CDR1 SNHLY and CDR2 FYNNEI. CDR3 coding DNA: TGTGCCAGCGGCGGGGACGACTCCTACAATGAGCAGTTCTTC. It is translated as CASGGDDSYNEQFF.

This sequence joins TRBV2 and TRBJ2-2; 9 positions match TRBD2. Germline V gene sequence: CDR1 SNHLY, CDR2 FYNNEI. This CDR3 contains 16 residues. V shed 5 bases, J shed 6 bases, and the junction held 10 bases outside the gene matches. DNA of the CDR3: TGTGCCAGCAGTAAGGGGACTAGCAGTACCCCCGGGGAGCTGTTTTTT. Translation gives CASSKGTSSTPGELFF.